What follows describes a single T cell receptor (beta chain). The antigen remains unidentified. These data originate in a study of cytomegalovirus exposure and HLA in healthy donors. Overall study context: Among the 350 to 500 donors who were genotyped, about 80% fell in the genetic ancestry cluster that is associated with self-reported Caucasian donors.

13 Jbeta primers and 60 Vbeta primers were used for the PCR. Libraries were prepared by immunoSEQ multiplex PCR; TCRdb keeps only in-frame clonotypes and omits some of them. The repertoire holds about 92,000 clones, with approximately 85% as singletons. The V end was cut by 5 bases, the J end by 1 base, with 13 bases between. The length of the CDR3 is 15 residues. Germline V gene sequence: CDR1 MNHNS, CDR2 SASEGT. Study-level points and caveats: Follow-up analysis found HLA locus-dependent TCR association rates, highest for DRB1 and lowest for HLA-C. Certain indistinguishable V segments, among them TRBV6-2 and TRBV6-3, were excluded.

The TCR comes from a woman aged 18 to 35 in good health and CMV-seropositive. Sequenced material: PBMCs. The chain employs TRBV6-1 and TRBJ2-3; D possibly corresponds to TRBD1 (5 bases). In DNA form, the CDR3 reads TGTGCCAGCAGTCTTCAAGGACACGGCACAGATACGCAGTATTTT. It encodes CASSLQGHGTDTQYF.